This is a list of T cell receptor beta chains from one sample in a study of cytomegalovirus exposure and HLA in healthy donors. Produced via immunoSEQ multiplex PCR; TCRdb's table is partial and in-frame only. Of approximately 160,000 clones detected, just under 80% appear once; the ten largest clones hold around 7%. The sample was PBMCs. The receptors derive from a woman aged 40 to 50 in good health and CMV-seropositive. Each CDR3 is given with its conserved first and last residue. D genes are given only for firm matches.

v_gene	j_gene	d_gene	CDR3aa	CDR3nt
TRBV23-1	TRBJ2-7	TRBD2	CASSRAGAVYEQYF	TGCGCCAGCAGCCGAGCGGGGGCCGTCTACGAGCAGTACTTC
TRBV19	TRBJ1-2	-	CASSIDTTGNYGYTF	TGTGCCAGTAGTATAGATACAACAGGGAACTATGGCTACACCTTC
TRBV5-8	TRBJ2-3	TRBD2	CASSLRGGEIKDTQYF	TGTGCCAGCAGCTTACGCGGGGGGGAGATAAAGGATACGCAGTATTTT
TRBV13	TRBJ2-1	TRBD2	CASSLSSTGGGASYNEQFF	TGTGCCAGCAGCCTTTCTTCCACGGGGGGGGGAGCGAGCTACAATGAGCAGTTCTTC
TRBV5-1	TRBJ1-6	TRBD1	CASSWGDRGGSSSPLHF	TGCGCCAGCAGCTGGGGAGACAGGGGCGGGTCGAGTTCACCCCTCCACTTT
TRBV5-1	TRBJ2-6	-	CASSFSRAGANVLTF	TGCGCCAGCAGCTTCTCCAGGGCTGGGGCCAACGTCCTGACTTTC
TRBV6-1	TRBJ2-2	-	CASFTGTLNTGELFF	TGTGCCAGCTTCACAGGGACACTGAACACCGGGGAGCTGTTTTTT
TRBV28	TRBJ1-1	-	CASSFLIEAFF	TGTGCCAGCAGTTTCCTAATTGAAGCTTTCTTT
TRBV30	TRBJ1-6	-	CAWRAGESPLHF	TGTGCCTGGCGGGCAGGGGAATCACCCCTCCACTTT
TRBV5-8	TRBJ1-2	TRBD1	CASSLPGGQGAQGYTF	TGTGCCAGCAGCTTGCCCGGGGGGCAGGGGGCGCAGGGCTACACCTTC
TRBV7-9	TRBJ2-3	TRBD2	CASSTGGSGGRDTQYF	TGTGCCAGCAGCACCGGAGGTAGCGGGGGACGAGATACGCAGTATTTT
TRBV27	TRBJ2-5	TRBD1	CASRPDGTGSGETQYF	TGTGCCAGCCGGCCCGACGGGACAGGGAGCGGGGAGACCCAGTACTTC
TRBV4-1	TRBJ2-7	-	CASSQKKWEGQGTLSYEQYF	TGCGCCAGCAGCCAAAAAAAGTGGGAGGGACAAGGGACACTCTCCTACGAGCAGTACTTC
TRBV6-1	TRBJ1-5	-	CASSDAQVYQPQHF	TGTGCCAGCAGTGATGCACAGGTTTATCAGCCCCAGCATTTT
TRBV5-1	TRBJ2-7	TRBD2	CASSLGLAGESYEQYF	TGCGCCAGCAGCTTGGGACTAGCGGGGGAGTCCTACGAGCAGTACTTC
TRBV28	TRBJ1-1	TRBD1	CASSLPAGGAFF	TGTGCCAGCAGTTTACCGGCAGGGGGTGCTTTCTTT
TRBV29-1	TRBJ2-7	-	CSVVVLSSYEQYF	TGCAGCGTTGTGGTGTTAAGCTCCTACGAGCAGTACTTC
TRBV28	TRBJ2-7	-	CASMAPGVSYEQYF	TGTGCCAGCATGGCCCCGGGAGTAAGCTACGAGCAGTACTTC
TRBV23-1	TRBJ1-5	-	CASGRVPGNQPQHF	TGCGCCAGCGGCAGGGTACCTGGCAATCAGCCCCAGCATTTT
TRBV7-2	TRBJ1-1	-	CASSLSGVSSTEAFF	TGTGCCAGCAGCTTATCTGGTGTTTCGAGCACTGAAGCTTTCTTT
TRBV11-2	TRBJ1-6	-	CASSARSSYNSPLHF	TGTGCCAGCAGCGCTAGGAGCTCCTATAATTCACCCCTCCACTTT
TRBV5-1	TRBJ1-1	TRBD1	CASRKGQENTEAFF	TGCGCCAGCAGGAAGGGACAGGAGAACACTGAAGCTTTCTTT
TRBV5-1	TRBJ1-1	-	CASSEQGFGEAFF	TGCGCCAGCAGCGAGCAGGGCTTCGGTGAAGCTTTCTTT